This TCR beta chain was observed in a study of cytomegalovirus exposure and HLA in healthy donors. Study-wide points: The authors reported that TCR beta sequences could predict HLA-A and HLA-B alleles. These predictions were accurate for most subjects in the first cohort. The later analysis indicated that the majority of CMV-associated TCR beta chains appeared HLA-restricted.

13 Jbeta primers and 60 Vbeta primers were used for the PCR. Profiling relied on immunoSEQ multiplex PCR, and the TCRdb table lists in-frame clones only, not all of them. This sample has roughly 240,000 clones, with roughly 78% found just once. This clone showed up just once. Antigen: not known. CDR1 SNHLY and CDR2 FYNNEI come from the germline V gene. The CDR3 has 15 residues. Trimming removed 5 bases at V and 3 bases at J, with 17 bases between. This sequence joins TRBV2 and TRBJ2-7; tentative D call: TRBD1 (6 bases). The sequenced sample was PBMCs. The receptor comes from a boy between 10 and 17 years old in good health and CMV-seronegative. CDR3 sequence reads: CASSSIDRPDYEQYF. CDR3 bases: TGTGCCAGCAGTTCCATCGACAGGCCCGACTACGAGCAGTACTTC.